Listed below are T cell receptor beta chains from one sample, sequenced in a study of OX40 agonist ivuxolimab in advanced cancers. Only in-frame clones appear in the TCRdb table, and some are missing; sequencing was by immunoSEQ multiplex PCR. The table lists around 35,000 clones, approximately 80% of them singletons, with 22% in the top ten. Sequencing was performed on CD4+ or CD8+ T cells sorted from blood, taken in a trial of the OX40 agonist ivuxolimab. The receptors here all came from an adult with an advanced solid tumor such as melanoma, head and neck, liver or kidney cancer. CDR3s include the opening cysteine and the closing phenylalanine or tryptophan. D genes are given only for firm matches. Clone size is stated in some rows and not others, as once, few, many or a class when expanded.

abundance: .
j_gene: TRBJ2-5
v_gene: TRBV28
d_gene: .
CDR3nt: TGTGCCAGCATCCCCATATACAGCCAAGAGACCCAGTACTTC
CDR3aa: CASIPIYSQETQYF

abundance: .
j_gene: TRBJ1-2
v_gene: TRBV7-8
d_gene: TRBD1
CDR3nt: TGTGCCAGCAGCCCTTATGGGGGGACAGGGGAAAACTATGGCTACACCTTC
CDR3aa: CASSPYGGTGENYGYTF

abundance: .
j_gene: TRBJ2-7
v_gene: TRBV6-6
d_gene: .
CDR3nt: TGTGCCAGCAGTTTTTCCACATACGAGCAGTACTTC
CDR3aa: CASSFSTYEQYF

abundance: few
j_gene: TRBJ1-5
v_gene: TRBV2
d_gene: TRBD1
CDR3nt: TGTGCCAGCAGTGGGGCAGGGGGCCGTCAGCCCCAGCATTTT
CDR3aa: CASSGAGGRQPQHF

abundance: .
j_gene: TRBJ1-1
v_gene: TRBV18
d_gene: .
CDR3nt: TGTGCCAGCTCACCACTTCTAAACACGAGAGGGGTGAACACTGAAGCTTTCTTT
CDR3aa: CASSPLLNTRGVNTEAFF

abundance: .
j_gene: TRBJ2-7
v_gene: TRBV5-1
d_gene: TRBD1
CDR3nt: TGCGCCAGCAGCTTGGAGGGGGCGCCCTACGAGCAGTACTTC
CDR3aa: CASSLEGAPYEQYF

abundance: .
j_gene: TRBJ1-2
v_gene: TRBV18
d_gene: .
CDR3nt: TGTGCCAGCTCACCACGGGATAACTATGGCTACACCTTC
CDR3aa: CASSPRDNYGYTF

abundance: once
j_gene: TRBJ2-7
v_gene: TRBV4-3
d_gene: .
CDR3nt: TGCGCCAGCAGCCAAGACCCCCTTTACCTCGAGCAGTACTTC
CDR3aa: CASSQDPLYLEQYF

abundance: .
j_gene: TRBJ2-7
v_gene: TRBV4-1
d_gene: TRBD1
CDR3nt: TGCGCCAGCAGCCGAGGGACCGGGACAGGGGTCGAGCAGTACTTC
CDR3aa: CASSRGTGTGVEQYF

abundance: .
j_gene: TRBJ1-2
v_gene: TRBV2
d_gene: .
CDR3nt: TGTGCCAGCCTCACAGGGCAAAACTATGGCTACACCTTC
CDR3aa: CASLTGQNYGYTF

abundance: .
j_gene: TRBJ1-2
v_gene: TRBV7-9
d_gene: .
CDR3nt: TGTGCCAGCAGCTTGGCCCACGGGGGCTACACCTTC
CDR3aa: CASSLAHGGYTF

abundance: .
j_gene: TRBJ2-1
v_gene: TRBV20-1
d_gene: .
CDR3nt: TGCAGTGCCTGGGGGTACAATGAGCAGTTCTTC
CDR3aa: CSAWGYNEQFF

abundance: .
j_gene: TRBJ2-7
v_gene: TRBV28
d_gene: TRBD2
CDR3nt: TGTGCCAGCAGTTTTCAGGGAGGACTAGCGGGATTCGAGCAGTACTTC
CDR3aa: CASSFQGGLAGFEQYF

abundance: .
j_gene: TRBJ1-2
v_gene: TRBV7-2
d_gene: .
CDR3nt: TGTGCCAGCAGCTTGGAAGGCTATGGCTACACCTTC
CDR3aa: CASSLEGYGYTF

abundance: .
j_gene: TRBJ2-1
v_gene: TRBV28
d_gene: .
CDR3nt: TGTGCCAGCAGCAGAGACACCAATGAGCAGTTCTTC
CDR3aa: CASSRDTNEQFF

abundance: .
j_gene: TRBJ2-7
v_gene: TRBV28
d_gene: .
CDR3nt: TGTGCCATTGGATTCGAGCAGTACTTC
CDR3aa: CAIGFEQYF

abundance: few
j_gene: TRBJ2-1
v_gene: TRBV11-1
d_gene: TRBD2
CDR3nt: TGTGCCAGCAGCTCCCCAACCGGGAGGGCCTCGGATGAGCAGTTCTTC
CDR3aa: CASSSPTGRASDEQFF

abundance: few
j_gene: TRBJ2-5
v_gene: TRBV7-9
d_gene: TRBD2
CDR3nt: TGTGCCAGCAGCCCTCGGAACCTCCTAGCGGAAGAGACCCAGTACTTC
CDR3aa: CASSPRNLLAEETQYF

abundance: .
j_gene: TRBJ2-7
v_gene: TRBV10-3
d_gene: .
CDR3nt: TGTGCCATCAGGAACTCAGGGGGGGAGCAGTACTTC
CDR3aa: CAIRNSGGEQYF

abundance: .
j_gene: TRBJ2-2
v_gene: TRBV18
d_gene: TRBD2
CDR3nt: TGTGCCAGCTGCCCGGGACTAGCGGGGAACACCGGGGAGCTGTTTTTT
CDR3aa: CASCPGLAGNTGELFF

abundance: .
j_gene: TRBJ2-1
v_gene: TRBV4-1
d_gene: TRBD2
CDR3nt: TGCGCCAGCAGCCCCCTAGCGGGCGAGTACAATGAGCAGTTCTTC
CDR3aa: CASSPLAGEYNEQFF

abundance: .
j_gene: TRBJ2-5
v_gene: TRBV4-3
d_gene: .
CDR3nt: TGCGCCAGCAGCCAAGAAAGGGGAAAGACCCAGTACTTC
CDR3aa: CASSQERGKTQYF

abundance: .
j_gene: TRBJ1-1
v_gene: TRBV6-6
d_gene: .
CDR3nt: TGTGCCAGCACCGAATGGAATACTGAAGCTTTCTTT
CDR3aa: CASTEWNTEAFF

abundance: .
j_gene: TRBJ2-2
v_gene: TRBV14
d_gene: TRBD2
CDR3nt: TGTGCCAGCAGCCAAGTGGGTAGCGGGGTCACCGGGGAGCTGTTTTTT
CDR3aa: CASSQVGSGVTGELFF

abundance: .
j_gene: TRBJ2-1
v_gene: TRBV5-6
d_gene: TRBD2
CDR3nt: TGTGCCAGCAGCTTGGCCACTAGCGGGAATGAGCAGTTCTTC
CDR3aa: CASSLATSGNEQFF

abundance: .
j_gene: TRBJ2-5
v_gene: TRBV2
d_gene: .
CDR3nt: TGTGCCAGCAGCGACAGTAGAGAGACCCAGTACTTC
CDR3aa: CASSDSRETQYF

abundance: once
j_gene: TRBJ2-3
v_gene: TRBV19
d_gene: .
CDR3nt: TGTGCCAGTAGTATCGCGGGGCTTTCAGATACGCAGTATTTT
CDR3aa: CASSIAGLSDTQYF

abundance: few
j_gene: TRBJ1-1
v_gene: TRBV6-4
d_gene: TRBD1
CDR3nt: TGTGCCAGCAGTGACTCGGACAGGTCGAGGCCTGAAGCTTTCTTT
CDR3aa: CASSDSDRSRPEAFF

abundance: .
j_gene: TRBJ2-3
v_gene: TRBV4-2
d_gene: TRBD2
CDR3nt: TGTGCCAGCAGCCAAGAGAGCGGGGGAAGCACAGATACGCAGTATTTT
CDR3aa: CASSQESGGSTDTQYF

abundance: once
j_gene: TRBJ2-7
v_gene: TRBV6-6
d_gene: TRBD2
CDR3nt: TGTGCCACCTCCGGGACTAGCTTCCACGAGCAGTACTTC
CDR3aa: CATSGTSFHEQYF

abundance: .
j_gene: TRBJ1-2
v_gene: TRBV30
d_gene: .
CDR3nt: TGTGCCTGGAGTGTCCAGGGGATCTATGGCTACACCTTC
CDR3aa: CAWSVQGIYGYTF

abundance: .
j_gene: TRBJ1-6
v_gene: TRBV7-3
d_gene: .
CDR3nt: TGTGCCAGCAGCTTGAACCGAGCGATGAATGGAAGTCCCCTCCACTTT
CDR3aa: CASSLNRAMNGSPLHF

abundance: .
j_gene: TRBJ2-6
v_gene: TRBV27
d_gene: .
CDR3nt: TGTGCCAGCAGTTTAGGGGACACTTACTCTGGGGCCAACGTCCTGACTTTC
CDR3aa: CASSLGDTYSGANVLTF

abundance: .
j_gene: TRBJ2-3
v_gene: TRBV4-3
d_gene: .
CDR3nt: TGCGCCAGCAGCCAAGCCGACAGCACAGATACGCAGTATTTT
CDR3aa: CASSQADSTDTQYF

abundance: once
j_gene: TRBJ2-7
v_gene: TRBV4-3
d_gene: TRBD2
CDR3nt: TGCGCCAGCAGCCAAGGGGGCGGGAGCGGCTACGAGCAGTACTTC
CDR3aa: CASSQGGGSGYEQYF

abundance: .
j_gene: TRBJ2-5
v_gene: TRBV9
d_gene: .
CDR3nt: TGTGCCAGCAGCACCGGAGGGACCACCTTTGAGACCCAGTACTTC
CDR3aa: CASSTGGTTFETQYF

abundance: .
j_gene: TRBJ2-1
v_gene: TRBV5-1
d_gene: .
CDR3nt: TGCGCCAGCAGCTTGGACCAAATCAATGAGCAGTTCTTC
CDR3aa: CASSLDQINEQFF

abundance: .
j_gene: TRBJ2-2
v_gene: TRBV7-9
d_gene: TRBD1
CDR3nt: TGTGCCAGCAGGGCGGGACAGGGGGCCACCGGGGAGCTGTTTTTT
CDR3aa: CASRAGQGATGELFF

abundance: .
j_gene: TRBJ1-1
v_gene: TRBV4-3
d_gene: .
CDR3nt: TGCGCCAGCAGCCAAGATATGGGCCTAACAGGGACTGAAGCTTTCTTT
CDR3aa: CASSQDMGLTGTEAFF

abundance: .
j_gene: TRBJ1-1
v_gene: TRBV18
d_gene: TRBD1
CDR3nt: TGTGCCAGCTCACCCATGACAGGGGCTGGCACTGAAGCTTTCTTT
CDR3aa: CASSPMTGAGTEAFF

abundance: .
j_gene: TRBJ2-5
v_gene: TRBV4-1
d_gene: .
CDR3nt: TGCGCCAGCAGCCTAGGTCCACAAGAGACCCAGTACTTC
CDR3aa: CASSLGPQETQYF

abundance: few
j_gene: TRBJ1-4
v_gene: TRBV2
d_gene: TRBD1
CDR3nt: TGTGCCAGCAGTGGGACAGGCCCTAATGAAAAACTGTTTTTT
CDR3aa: CASSGTGPNEKLFF

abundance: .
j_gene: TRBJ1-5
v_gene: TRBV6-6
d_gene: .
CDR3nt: TGTGCCAGCAGCCGGGGTGTAGGAAGCAATCAGCCCCAGCATTTT
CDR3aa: CASSRGVGSNQPQHF

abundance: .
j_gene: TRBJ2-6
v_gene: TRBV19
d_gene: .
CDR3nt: TGTGCCAGCAAGGAAACTGGGGCCAACGTCCTGACTTTC
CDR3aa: CASKETGANVLTF

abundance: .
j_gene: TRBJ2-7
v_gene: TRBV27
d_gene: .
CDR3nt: TGTGCCAGCAGTTTCAAGGGGCGCCACGAGCAGTACTTC
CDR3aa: CASSFKGRHEQYF

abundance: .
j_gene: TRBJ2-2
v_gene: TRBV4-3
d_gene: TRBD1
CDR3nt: TGCGCCAGCAGCCCGTACAGGGGGGCCGGGGAGCTGTTTTTT
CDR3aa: CASSPYRGAGELFF

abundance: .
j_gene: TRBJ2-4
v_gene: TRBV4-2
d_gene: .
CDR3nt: TGTGCCAGCAGCCAAGATGCGAACATTCAGTACTTC
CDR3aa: CASSQDANIQYF

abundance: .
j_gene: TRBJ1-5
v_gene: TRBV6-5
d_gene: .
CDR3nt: TGTGCCAGCAGTTATTGGAATCAGCCCCAGCATTTT
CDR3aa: CASSYWNQPQHF

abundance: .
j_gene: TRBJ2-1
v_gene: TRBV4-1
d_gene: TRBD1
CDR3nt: TGCGCCAGCAGCCCTTCGGGTGGGACAGGGTCCTTGGGGCAGTTCTTC
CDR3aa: CASSPSGGTGSLGQFF

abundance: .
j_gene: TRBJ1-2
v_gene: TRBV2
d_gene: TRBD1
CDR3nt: TGTGCCAGCAGTGAGAGGAGGGGACAGGCGGCTGGCTACACCTTC
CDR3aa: CASSERRGQAAGYTF

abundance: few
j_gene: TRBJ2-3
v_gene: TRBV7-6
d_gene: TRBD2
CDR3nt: TGTGCCAGCAGCTTTGGACTAGCGAGCACAGATACGCAGTATTTT
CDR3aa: CASSFGLASTDTQYF

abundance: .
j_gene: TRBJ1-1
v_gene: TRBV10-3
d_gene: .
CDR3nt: TGTGCCATCAGTGAGGCAGGGGATAACACTGAAGCTTTCTTT
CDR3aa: CAISEAGDNTEAFF

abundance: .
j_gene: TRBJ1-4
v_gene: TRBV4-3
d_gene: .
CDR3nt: TGCGCCAGCAGCCAAGTTGGGCAGGCTGGTGAAAAACTGTTTTTT
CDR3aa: CASSQVGQAGEKLFF

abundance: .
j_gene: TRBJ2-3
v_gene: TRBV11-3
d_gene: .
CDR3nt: TGTGCCAGCAGCTTGGGGAATACGCAGTATTTT
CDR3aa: CASSLGNTQYF

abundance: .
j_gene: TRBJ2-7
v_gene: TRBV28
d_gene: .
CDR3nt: TGTGCCAGCAGCTTGACAGGACCTACCTACGAGCAGTACTTC
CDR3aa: CASSLTGPTYEQYF

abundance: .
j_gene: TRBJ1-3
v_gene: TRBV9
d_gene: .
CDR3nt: TGTGCCAGCAGCCCCCCCGGGGGTGGAAACACCATATATTTT
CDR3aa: CASSPPGGGNTIYF

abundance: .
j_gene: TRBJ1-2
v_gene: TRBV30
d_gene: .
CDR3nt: TGTGCCTGGAGTGAGGGGCAGAACTATGGCTACACCTTC
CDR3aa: CAWSEGQNYGYTF

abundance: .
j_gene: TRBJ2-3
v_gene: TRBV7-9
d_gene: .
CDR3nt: TGTGCCAGCAGAGGCATCACAGATACGCAGTATTTT
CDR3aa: CASRGITDTQYF

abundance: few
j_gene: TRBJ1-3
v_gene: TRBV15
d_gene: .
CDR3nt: TGTGCCACCAGCAGAGCTTACCTCTCTGGAAACACCATATATTTT
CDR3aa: CATSRAYLSGNTIYF

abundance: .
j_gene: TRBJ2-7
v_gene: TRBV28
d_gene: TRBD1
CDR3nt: TGTGCCAGCAGTAAACGACAGGGCTACGAGCAGTACTTC
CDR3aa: CASSKRQGYEQYF